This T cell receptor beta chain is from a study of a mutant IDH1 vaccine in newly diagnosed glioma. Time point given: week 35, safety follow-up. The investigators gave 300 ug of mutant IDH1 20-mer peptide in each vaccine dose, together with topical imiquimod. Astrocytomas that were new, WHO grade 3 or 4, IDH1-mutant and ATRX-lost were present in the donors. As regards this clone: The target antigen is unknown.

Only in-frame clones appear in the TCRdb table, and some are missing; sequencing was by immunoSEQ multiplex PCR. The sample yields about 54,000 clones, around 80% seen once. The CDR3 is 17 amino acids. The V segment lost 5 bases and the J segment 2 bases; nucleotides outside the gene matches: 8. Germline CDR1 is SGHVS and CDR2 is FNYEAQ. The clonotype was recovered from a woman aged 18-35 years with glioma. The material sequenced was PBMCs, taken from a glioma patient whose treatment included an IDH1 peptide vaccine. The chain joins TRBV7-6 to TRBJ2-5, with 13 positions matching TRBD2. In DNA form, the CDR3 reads TGTGCCAGCAGCCCCACCGGACTAGCGGGAGTACAAGAGACCCAGTACTTC. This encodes CASSPTGLAGVQETQYF.